Listed below are T cell receptor beta chains from one sample, sequenced in a study of early T cells in non-severe SARS-CoV-2 infection. TCRdb reprocessed the 5' RACE reads with MiXCR, giving one entry per CDR3 protein. The sample holds about 62,000 distinct CDR3 sequences, approximately 9% seen once. Material: whole blood. The receptor set was obtained from an adult who was a healthcare worker with PCR-confirmed SARS-CoV-2 infection or an uninfected control (not recorded which). The CDR3 runs from the conserved cysteine through the conserved F or W.

v_gene,j_gene,CDR3aa
TRBV21-1,TRBJ1-4,CASSRWYEKLFF
TRBV6-5,TRBJ1-1,CAGTRESEAFF
TRBV18,TRBJ2-4,CASSPPGRNVQYF
TRBV5-8,TRBJ2-3,CASGPGTQYF
TRBV5-1,TRBJ2-5,CASQGKTQYF
TRBV4-1,TRBJ1-5,CASSRTAQGSGNQPQHF
TRBV5-4,TRBJ1-2,CASSFSFSKNYGYTF
TRBV6-5,TRBJ1-1,CASRTEMNTEAFF
TRBV12-3/TRBV12-4,TRBJ2-1,CASSSGLAGYNEQFF
TRBV12-3/TRBV12-4,TRBJ2-1,CASSFQGGHEQFF